The clone carrying this T cell receptor beta chain has more than one count but fewer than ten. This specimen comes from a study of beta chain features in type 1 diabetes. Germline CDR1 SGHDT, CDR2 YYEEEE. The V end was cut by 0 bases, the J end by 1 base, with 15 bases between. This CDR3 region has 17 residues. As every portion of the isolated RNA was reverse transcribed, the sequencing read expressed TCRB transcripts. Generated by immunoSEQ multiplex PCR, the TCRdb table keeps only in-frame clones and is missing some. The sample holds about 330,000 clones, approximately 10% seen once. The chain combines TRBV5-6 with TRBJ2-3; possibly TRBD2 for D (5 bases). This receptor was identified in a woman in her 30s in good health. The source material was naive CD4+ T cells from blood. This chain's CDR3 is CASSLAGYRFGTDTQYF. In DNA form, the CDR3 reads TGTGCCAGCAGCTTGGCGGGATACAGATTCGGCACAGATACGCAGTATTTT.